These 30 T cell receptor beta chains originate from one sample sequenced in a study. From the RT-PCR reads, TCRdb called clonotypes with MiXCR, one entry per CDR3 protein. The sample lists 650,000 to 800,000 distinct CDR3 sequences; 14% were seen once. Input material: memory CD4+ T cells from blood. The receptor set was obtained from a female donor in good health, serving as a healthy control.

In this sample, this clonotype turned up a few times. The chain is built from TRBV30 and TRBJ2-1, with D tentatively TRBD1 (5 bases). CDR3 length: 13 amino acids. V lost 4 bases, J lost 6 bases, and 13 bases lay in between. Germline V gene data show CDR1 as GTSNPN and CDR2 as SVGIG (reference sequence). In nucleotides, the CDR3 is TGTGCCTGGAACCCGGACAACCTCAATGAGCAGTTCTTC. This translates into CAWNPDNLNEQFF.

The CDR3: CASSNPGDLVDEQFF. DNA for the CDR3: TGCGCCAGCAGCAACCCGGGGGACTTGGTGGATGAGCAGTTCTTC. V is TRBV5-1 and J is TRBJ2-1; a possible D gene is TRBD2 (6 bases). Trimming stripped 4 bases from V and 8 bases from J, with 19 bases between. The CDR3 totals 15 residues. CDR1 SGHRS and CDR2 YFSETQ come from the germline V gene.

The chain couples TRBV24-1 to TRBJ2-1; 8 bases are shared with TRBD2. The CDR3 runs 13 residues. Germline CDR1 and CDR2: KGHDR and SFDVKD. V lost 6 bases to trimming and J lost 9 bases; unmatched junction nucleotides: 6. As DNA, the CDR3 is TGTGCCACCAGTAAGCGGGGGCAGGGTGAGCAGTTCTTC. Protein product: CATSKRGQGEQFF.

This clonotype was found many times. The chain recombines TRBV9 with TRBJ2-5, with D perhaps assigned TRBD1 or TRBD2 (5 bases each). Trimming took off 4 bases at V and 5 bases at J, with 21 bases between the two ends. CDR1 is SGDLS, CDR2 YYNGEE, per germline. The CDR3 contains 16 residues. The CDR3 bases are TGTGCCAGCAGCTTAGACAGCGGCCTTTCCGGGGAGACCCAGTACTTC. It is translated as CASSLDSGLSGETQYF.

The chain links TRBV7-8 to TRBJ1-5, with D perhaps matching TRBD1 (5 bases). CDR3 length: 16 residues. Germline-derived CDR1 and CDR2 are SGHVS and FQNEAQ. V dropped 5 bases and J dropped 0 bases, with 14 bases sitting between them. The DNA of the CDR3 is TGTGCCAGCAGCCCTACGGGGACTTTTAGCAATCAGCCCCAGCATTTT. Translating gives CASSPTGTFSNQPQHF.

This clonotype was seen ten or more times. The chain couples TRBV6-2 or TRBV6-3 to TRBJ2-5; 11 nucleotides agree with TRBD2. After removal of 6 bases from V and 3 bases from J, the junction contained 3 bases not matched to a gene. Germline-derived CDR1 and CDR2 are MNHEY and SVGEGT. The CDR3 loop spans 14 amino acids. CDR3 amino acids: CASSGLAGKETQYF. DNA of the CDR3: TGTGCCAGCAGCGGACTAGCGGGCAAAGAGACCCAGTACTTC.

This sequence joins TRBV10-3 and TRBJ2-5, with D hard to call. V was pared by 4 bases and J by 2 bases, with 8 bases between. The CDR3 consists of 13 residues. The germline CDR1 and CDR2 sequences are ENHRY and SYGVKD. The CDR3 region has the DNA TGTGCCATCAGTGGGATGGGGCAAGAGACCCAGTACTTC. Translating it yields CAISGMGQETQYF.

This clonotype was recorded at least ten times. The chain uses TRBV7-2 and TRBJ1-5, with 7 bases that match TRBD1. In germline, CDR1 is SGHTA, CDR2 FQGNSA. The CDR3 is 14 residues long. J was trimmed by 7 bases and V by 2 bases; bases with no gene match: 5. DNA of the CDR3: TGTGCCAGCAGCTTACGACAGGGAGGGCAGCCCCAGCATTTT. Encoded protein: CASSLRQGGQPQHF.

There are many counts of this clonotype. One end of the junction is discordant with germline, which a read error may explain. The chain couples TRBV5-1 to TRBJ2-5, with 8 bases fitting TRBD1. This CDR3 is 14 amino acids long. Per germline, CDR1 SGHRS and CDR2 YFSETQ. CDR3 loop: CASSFGTGQETQYF. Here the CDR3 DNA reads TGTGCCAGCTCGTTCGGGACAGGCCAAGAGACCCAGTACTTC.

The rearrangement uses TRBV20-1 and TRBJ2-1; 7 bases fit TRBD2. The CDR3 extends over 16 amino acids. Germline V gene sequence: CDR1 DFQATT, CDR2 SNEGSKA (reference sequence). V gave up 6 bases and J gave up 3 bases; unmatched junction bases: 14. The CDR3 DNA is TGCAGTGCGACTGGGGTAGCGGGCCTCTTCTACAATGAGCAGTTCTTC. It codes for CSATGVAGLFYNEQFF.

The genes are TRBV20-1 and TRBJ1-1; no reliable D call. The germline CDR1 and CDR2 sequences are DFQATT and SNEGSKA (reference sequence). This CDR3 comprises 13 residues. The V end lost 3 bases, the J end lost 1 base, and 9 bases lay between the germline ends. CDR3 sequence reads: CSASQSPNTEAFF. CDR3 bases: TGCAGTGCTAGTCAGAGTCCGAACACTGAAGCTTTCTTT.

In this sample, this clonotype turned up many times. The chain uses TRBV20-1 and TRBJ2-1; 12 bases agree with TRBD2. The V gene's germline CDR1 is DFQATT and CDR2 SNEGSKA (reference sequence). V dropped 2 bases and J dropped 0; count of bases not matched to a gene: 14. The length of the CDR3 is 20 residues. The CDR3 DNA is TGCAGTGCTAGAACCCTCCCTACTAGCGGGAGGCATCCCTCCTACAATGAGCAGTTCTTC. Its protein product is CSARTLPTSGRHPSYNEQFF.

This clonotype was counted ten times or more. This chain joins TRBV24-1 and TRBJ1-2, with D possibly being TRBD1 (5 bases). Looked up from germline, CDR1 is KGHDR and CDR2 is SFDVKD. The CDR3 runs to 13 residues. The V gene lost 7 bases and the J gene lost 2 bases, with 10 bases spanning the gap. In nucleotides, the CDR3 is TGTGCCACCAGCGCCCGGGGGAACTATGGCTACACCTTC. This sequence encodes CATSARGNYGYTF.

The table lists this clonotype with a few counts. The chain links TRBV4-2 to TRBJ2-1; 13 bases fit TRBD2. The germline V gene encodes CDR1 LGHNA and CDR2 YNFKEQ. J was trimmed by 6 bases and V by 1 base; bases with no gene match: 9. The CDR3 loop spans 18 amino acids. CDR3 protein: CASSQVELAGGEGNEQFF. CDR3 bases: TGTGCCAGCAGCCAAGTTGAACTAGCGGGAGGGGAGGGCAATGAGCAGTTCTTC.

CDR3 amino acids: CASSQDRSSGGGYTGELFF. For the CDR3, the DNA is TGCGCCAGCAGCCAAGATCGGTCCAGTGGCGGGGGGTACACCGGGGAGCTGTTTTTT. This chain uses TRBV4-1 with TRBJ2-2, with 8 bases identical to TRBD2. This CDR3 contains 19 residues. The V and J ends lost 0 bases and 3 bases, in that order; junction bases with no gene match: 12. CDR1 and CDR2 from the germline V gene are MGHRA and YSYEKL.

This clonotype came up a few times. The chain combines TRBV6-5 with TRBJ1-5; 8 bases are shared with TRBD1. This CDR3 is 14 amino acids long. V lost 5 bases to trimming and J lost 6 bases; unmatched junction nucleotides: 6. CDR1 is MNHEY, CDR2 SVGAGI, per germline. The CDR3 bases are TGTGCCAGCAGTCGACAGGGGATTGGTCAGCCCCAGCATTTT. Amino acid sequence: CASSRQGIGQPQHF.

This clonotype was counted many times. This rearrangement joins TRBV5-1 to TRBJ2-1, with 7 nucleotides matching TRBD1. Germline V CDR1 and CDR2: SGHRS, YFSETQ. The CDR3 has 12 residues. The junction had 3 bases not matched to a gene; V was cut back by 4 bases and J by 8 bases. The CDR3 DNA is TGCGCCAGCAGCCTGCAGGGGGATGAGCAGTTCTTC. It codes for CASSLQGDEQFF.

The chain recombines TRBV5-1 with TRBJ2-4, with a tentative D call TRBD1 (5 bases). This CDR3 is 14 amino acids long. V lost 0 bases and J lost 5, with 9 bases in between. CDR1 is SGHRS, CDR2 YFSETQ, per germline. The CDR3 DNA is TGCGCCAGCAGCTTGGCTGGGGCCGAAAACATTCAGTACTTC. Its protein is CASSLAGAENIQYF.

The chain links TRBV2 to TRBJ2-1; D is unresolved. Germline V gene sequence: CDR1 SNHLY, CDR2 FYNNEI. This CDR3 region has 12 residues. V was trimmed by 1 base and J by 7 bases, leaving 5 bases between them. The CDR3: CASSEGVNEQFF. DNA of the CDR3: TGTGCCAGCAGTGAAGGGGTGAATGAGCAGTTCTTC.

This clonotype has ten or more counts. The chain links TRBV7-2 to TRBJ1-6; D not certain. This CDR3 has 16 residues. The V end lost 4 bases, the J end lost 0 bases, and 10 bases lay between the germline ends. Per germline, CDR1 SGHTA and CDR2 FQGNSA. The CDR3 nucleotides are TGTGCCAGCAGCTCAACAGTGAACTCCTATAATTCACCCCTCCACTTT. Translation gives CASSSTVNSYNSPLHF.

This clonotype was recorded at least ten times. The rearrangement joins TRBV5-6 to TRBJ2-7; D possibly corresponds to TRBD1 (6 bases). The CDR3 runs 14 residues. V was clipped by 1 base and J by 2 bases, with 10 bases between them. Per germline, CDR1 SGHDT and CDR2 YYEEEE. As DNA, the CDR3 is TGTGCCAGCAGCTTGACAGGGCAGCCCTACGAGCAGTACTTC. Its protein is CASSLTGQPYEQYF.

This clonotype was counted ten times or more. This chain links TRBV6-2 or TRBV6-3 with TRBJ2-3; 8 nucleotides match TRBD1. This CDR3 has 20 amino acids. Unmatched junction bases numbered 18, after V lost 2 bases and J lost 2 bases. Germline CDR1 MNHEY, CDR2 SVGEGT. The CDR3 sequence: CASSYPGRDRSAGATDTQYF. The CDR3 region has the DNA TGTGCCAGCAGTTACCCGGGGCGGGACAGGTCGGCCGGAGCCACAGATACGCAGTATTTT.

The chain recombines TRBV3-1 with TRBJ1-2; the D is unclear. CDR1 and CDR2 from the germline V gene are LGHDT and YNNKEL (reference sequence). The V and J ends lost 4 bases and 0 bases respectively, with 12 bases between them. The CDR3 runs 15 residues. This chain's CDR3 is CASSPQDRTNYGYTF. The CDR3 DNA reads TGTGCCAGCAGCCCCCAGGACCGTACTAACTATGGCTACACCTTC.

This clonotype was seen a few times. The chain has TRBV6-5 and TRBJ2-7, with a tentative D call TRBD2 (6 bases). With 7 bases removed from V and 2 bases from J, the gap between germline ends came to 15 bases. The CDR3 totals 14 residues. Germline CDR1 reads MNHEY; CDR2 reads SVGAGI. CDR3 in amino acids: CASTKIGGAYEQYF. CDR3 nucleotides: TGTGCCAGCACCAAAATCGGGGGTGCCTACGAGCAGTACTTC.

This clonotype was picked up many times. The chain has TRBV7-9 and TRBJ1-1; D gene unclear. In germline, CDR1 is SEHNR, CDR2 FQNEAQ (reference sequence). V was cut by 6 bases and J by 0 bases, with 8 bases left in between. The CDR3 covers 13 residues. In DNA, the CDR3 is TGTGCCAGCAGGCAACAGATGAACACTGAAGCTTTCTTT. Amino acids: CASRQQMNTEAFF.

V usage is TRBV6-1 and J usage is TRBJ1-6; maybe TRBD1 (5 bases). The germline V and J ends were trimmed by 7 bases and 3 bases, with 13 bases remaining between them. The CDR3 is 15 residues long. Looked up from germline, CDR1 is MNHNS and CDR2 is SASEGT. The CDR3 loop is CASNQGTGYNSPLHF. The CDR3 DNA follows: TGTGCCAGCAACCAGGGTACAGGCTATAATTCACCCCTCCACTTT.

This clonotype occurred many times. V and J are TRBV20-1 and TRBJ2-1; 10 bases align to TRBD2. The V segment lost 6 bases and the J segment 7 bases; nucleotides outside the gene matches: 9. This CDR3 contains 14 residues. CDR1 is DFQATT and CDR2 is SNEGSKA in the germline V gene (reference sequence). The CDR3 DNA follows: TGCAGTGCCTCACGAGCGGGAGGGAGGAATGAGCAGTTCTTC. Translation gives CSASRAGGRNEQFF.

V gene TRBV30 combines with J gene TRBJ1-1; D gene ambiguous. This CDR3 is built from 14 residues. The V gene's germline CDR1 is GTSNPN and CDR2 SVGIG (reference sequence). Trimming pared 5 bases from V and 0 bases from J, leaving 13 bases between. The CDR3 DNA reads TGTGCCTGGGGGCCGGGCTTCATGAACACTGAAGCTTTCTTT. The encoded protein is CAWGPGFMNTEAFF.

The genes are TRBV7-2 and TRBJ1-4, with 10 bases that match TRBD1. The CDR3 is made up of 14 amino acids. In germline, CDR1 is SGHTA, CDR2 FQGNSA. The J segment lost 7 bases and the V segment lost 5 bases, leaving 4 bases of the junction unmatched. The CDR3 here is CASSTRTGGEKLFF. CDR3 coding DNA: TGTGCCAGCAGCACCCGGACAGGGGGTGAAAAACTGTTTTTT.

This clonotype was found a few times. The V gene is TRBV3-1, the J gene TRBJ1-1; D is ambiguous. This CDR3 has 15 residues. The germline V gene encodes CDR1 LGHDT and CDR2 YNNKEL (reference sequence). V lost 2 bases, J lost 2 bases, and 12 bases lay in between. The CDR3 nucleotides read TGTGCCAGCAGCCAAAGGTTTTCGGGAAACACTGAAGCTTTCTTT. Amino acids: CASSQRFSGNTEAFF.